A selection of T cell receptor beta chains follows, all from one sample in a study of T cell repertoires in cytomegalovirus infection. TCRdb re-derived calls from the reads in MiXCR, one entry per CDR3 protein. The repertoire holds some 130,000 distinct CDR3 sequences, with more than 20% as singletons. These receptors' antigens are unknown. The sample taken for sequencing was PBMCs, sequenced either directly or after in vitro stimulation (not recorded which). These receptors were taken from a human donor in good health (CMV status not recorded). Some clones in this sample may be carry-over from other donors' samples. The CDR3 runs from the conserved cysteine through the conserved F or W. D genes are given only for firm matches. Rows give clone size only sometimes, using once, few, many, or a class for an expanded clone.

V: TRBV12-3/TRBV12-4; size: NA; J: TRBJ2-2; D: NA; CDR3: CASSLSGGPDTGELFF; DNA: TGTGCCAGCAGTTTAAGCGGAGGGCCGGACACCGGGGAGCTGTTTTTT
V: TRBV7-2; size: few; J: TRBJ2-1; D: NA; CDR3: CASTSSSKGFYNEQFF; DNA: TGTGCCAGCACAAGTTCGTCGAAGGGGTTCTACAATGAGCAGTTCTTC
V: TRBV7-6; size: NA; J: TRBJ2-7; D: NA; CDR3: CASSLKGVWDEQYF; DNA: TGTGCCAGCAGCTTAAAGGGGGTCTGGGACGAGCAGTACTTC
V: TRBV7-9; size: many; J: TRBJ1-6; D: NA; CDR3: CASSSSGAWGSPLHF; DNA: TGTGCCAGCAGCTCCTCCGGGGCCTGGGGCTCACCCCTCCACTTT
V: TRBV6-2/TRBV6-3; size: few; J: TRBJ1-1; D: TRBD1; CDR3: CASSYGTGTGREAFF; DNA: TGTGCCAGCAGTTACGGGACAGGGACTGGGCGTGAAGCTTTCTTT
V: TRBV6-5; size: few; J: TRBJ1-1; D: NA; CDR3: CASSLLSGGNRNTEAFF; DNA: TGTGCCAGCAGTCTCCTCTCGGGGGGGAATCGGAACACTGAAGCTTTCTTT
V: TRBV11-2; size: NA; J: TRBJ2-1; D: TRBD1; CDR3: CASSPLTGPYNEQFF; DNA: TGTGCCAGCAGCCCCCTGACAGGGCCCTACAATGAGCAGTTCTTC
V: TRBV15; size: few; J: TRBJ2-1; D: TRBD2; CDR3: CATSPTSGNNEQFF; DNA: TGTGCCACCAGCCCGACTAGCGGGAACAATGAGCAGTTCTTC
V: TRBV12-3/TRBV12-4; size: few; J: TRBJ2-1; D: TRBD2; CDR3: CASSLLAGGYNEQFF; DNA: TGTGCCAGCAGTTTACTGGCGGGAGGTTACAATGAGCAGTTCTTC
V: TRBV28; size: few; J: TRBJ1-1; D: NA; CDR3: CASSSGSTEAFF; DNA: TGTGCCAGCAGTTCAGGGAGCACTGAAGCTTTCTTT
V: TRBV6-5; size: few; J: TRBJ2-2; D: NA; CDR3: CASSPRAGELFF; DNA: TGTGCCAGCAGCCCCAGGGCCGGGGAGCTGTTTTTT
V: TRBV6-2/TRBV6-3; size: many; J: TRBJ1-2; D: NA; CDR3: CASSPRHIYGYTF; DNA: TGTGCCAGCAGTCCCAGACACATCTATGGCTACACCTTC
V: TRBV11-3; size: NA; J: TRBJ1-5; D: NA; CDR3: CASSLGRRARQPTRDQPQHF; DNA: TGTGCCAGCAGCTTAGGGCGTCGGGCGAGACAACCAACGAGGGATCAGCCCCAGCATTTT
V: TRBV19; size: NA; J: TRBJ2-1; D: NA; CDR3: CASSKGRTDSYNEQFF; DNA: TGTGCCAGTAGTAAGGGACGGACTGACTCCTACAATGAGCAGTTCTTC
V: TRBV7-2; size: many; J: TRBJ1-2; D: NA; CDR3: CASSLARQNYGYTF; DNA: TGTGCCAGCAGCTTAGCTCGGCAAAACTATGGCTACACCTTC
V: TRBV7-7; size: NA; J: TRBJ2-3; D: TRBD2; CDR3: CASSPGLAGGSDTQYF; DNA: TGTGCTAGCAGCCCCGGACTAGCGGGAGGCTCAGATACGCAGTATTTT
V: TRBV20-1; size: NA; J: TRBJ2-3; D: NA; CDR3: CSARDQRFTDTQYF; DNA: TGCAGTGCTAGAGATCAGCGGTTCACAGATACGCAGTATTTT
V: TRBV19; size: few; J: TRBJ1-4; D: TRBD1; CDR3: CASSIDVQGAHSGEKLFF; DNA: TGTGCCAGTAGTATAGACGTACAGGGGGCCCACTCAGGGGAAAAACTGTTTTTT
V: TRBV12-3/TRBV12-4; size: few; J: TRBJ2-5; D: NA; CDR3: CASSLTRVQETQYF; DNA: TGTGCCAGCAGTCTGACTAGAGTCCAAGAGACCCAGTACTTC
V: TRBV28; size: few; J: TRBJ1-2; D: NA; CDR3: CASNTVNPGYTF; DNA: TGTGCCAGCAATACAGTAAACCCCGGCTACACCTTC